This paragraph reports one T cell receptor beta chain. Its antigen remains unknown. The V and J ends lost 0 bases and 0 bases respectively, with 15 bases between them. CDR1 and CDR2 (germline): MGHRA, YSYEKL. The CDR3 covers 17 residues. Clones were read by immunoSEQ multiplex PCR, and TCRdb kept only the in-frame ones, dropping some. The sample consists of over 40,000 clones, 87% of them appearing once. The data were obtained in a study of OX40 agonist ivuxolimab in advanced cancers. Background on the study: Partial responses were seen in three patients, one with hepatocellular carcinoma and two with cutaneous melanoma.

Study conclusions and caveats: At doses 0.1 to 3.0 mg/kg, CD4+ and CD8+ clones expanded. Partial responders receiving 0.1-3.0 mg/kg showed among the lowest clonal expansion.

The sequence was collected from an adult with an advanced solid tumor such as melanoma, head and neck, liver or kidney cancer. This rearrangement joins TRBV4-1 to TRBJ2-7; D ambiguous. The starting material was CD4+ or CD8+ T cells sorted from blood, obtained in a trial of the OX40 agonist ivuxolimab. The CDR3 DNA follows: TGCGCCAGCAGCCAAGATCGGATTCAGACCTACTCCTACGAGCAGTACTTC. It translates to CASSQDRIQTYSYEQYF.